The entry that follows covers one TCR beta chain sequence. This PCR relied on a set of 60 Vbeta primers and 13 Jbeta primers. In the original workflow: Some 9.9 million of some 80 million unique TCR beta chains were shared, per a later count. Here immunoSEQ multiplex PCR was the method, and the copy in TCRdb shows in-frame clones only, minus some. The DNA was the basis for D and trimming; V, J and clone size are from that table. This table has around 130,000 clones, approximately 84% appearing once. This entry belongs to a study of cytomegalovirus exposure and HLA in healthy donors. Study-wide background: Among several hundred genotyped donors, 65% to 90% fell in the Caucasian-associated ancestry cluster.

Healthy bone marrow donors made up the cohort. The ends lost 2 bases at V and 0 bases at J; junction bases unmatched: 8. This CDR3 region has 17 residues. CDR1 is SEHNR and CDR2 is FQNEAQ in the germline V gene (reference sequence). The chain combines TRBV7-9 with TRBJ2-7; TRBD2 matches 9 bases. Material: PBMCs. This sequence originates from a boy between 2 and 15 years old in good health and CMV-seronegative. As DNA, the CDR3 is TGTGCCAGCAGCTTAACTCCGAGCGGGGGGAGCTCCTACGAGCAGTACTTC. Translated: CASSLTPSGGSSYEQYF.